This T cell receptor beta chain was recorded in a study of T cells in Graves' hyperthyroidism and ophthalmopathy. The investigators amplified TCR beta CDR3 regions from RNA transcripts. First-round RT-PCR with HTBI primers amplified the TCR CDR3 region. TCRdb used MiXCR to reprocess the multiplex PCR reads, holding one entry per CDR3 protein. Of 650,000 to 800,000 distinct CDR3 sequences in the sample, 45% were seen once. In this sample, this clonotype turned up a few times. The clonotype was recovered from an adult man with Graves' disease, either hyperthyroidism or ophthalmopathy (not recorded which). The sample taken for sequencing was peripheral blood or thyroid tissue (not recorded which).

Here the CDR3 reads CASSLEPGLVYGYTF. The CDR3 nucleotides read TGCGCCAGCAGCCTCGAACCAGGGCTCGTCTATGGCTACACCTTC. V and J are TRBV5-1 and TRBJ1-2; D may be TRBD1 (5 bases). This CDR3 has 15 amino acids. V lost 4 bases, J lost 4 bases, and 17 bases lay in between. Germline V gene sequence: CDR1 SGHRS, CDR2 YFSETQ.